What follows are 20 T cell receptor beta chains derived from one specimen sequenced in a study of blood T cell repertoires in COVID-19. Clones were sequenced by immunoSEQ multiplex PCR, and TCRdb holds only the in-frame ones, with some missing. The sample yields around 130,000 clones, around 87% seen once. The source material was peripheral blood. These receptors all stem from a man aged 65-85 years with active or convalescent COVID-19.

This chain uses TRBV29-1 with TRBJ1-1; D is unclear. There are 13 residues in the CDR3. V was cut by 3 bases and J by 6 bases, with 14 bases left in between. CDR1 and CDR2 (germline): SQVTM, ANQGSEA. CDR3 nucleotide sequence: TGCAGCGTTGATTCGGCTAGCGGGGCTGAAGCTTTCTTT. Translation: CSVDSASGAEAFF.

The chain combines TRBV19 with TRBJ2-7, with D possibly being TRBD2 (6 bases). The germline gives CDR1 LNHDA, CDR2 SQIVND (reference sequence). Deletions cut 7 bases from V and 0 bases from J, with 13 bases between. The CDR3 is 14 residues long. CDR3: CASKPGTSSYEQYF. CDR3 nucleotide sequence: TGTGCCAGTAAGCCTGGGACTTCCTCCTACGAGCAGTACTTC.

This rearrangement joins TRBV2 to TRBJ2-1; TRBD2 matches 14 bases. The CDR3 is made up of 19 amino acids. The trim removed 1 base at V and 3 bases at J, leaving 8 bases unmatched. Germline V gene data show CDR1 as SNHLY and CDR2 as FYNNEI. DNA of the CDR3: TGTGCCAGCAGTGAAGAGGGACTAGCGGGAGCGGGTCTCTACAATGAGCAGTTCTTC. As protein: CASSEEGLAGAGLYNEQFF.

The chain combines TRBV5-8 with TRBJ1-1; 8 positions agree with TRBD1. This CDR3 is built from 16 residues. Per germline, CDR1 SGHTS and CDR2 YDEGEE. After removal of 6 bases from V and 0 bases from J, the junction contained 10 bases not matched to a gene. CDR3 nucleotides: TGTGCCAGCACCCATTCCAACAGGGGGTTGAACACTGAAGCTTTCTTT. Residues: CASTHSNRGLNTEAFF.

This clone was recorded only once. Its ends do not fully match the called genes, so a read error is possible. V and J are TRBV27 and TRBJ1-1; D is unresolved. CDR1 and CDR2 (germline): MNHEY, SMNVEV (reference sequence). This CDR3 has 12 residues. The CDR3 is CASSFRNSEAFF. DNA for the CDR3: TGTGCCAGCAGTTTTCGGAACAGTGAAGCTTTCTTT.

The chain is built from TRBV15 and TRBJ2-7, with TRBD2 matching 12 bases. Per germline, CDR1 LNHNV and CDR2 YYDKDF (reference sequence). This CDR3 has 18 residues. Trimming at V came to 0 bases and at J to 5 bases, leaving 11 bases not matched to a gene. The CDR3 region has the DNA TGTGCCACCAGCAGAGATCGGGGCCTAGCGGGAGGGCCGGACGAGCAGTACTTC. Protein product: CATSRDRGLAGGPDEQYF.

This clone has just a few counts. The chain uses TRBV9 and TRBJ2-7; 8 bases align to TRBD1. The CDR3 sequence is 15 residues long. V trimming: 0 bases; J trimming: 2 bases; junction bases outside the gene matches: 4. Germline CDR1 reads SGDLS; CDR2 reads YYNGEE. CDR3 coding DNA: TGTGCCAGCAGCGTAGGCCAGGGGGCGACCTACGAGCAGTACTTC. It codes for CASSVGQGATYEQYF.

The chain carries TRBV6-4 and TRBJ2-2, with 10 bases matching TRBD2. The CDR3 runs to 15 residues. Germline V lookup: CDR1 MRHNA, CDR2 SNTAGT. Germline trimming cut 2 bases from V and 5 bases from J; bases unmatched to any gene: 2. CDR3 loop: CASSDAAGGTGELFF. CDR3 DNA: TGTGCCAGCAGTGACGCAGCGGGAGGGACCGGGGAGCTGTTTTTT.

J is TRBJ2-7 and V is TRBV19; a possible D gene is TRBD2 (5 bases). Germline values: CDR1 LNHDA, CDR2 SQIVND (reference sequence). Trimming left V 6 bases short and J 6 bases short, with 24 bases between. The CDR3 runs to 16 residues. Here the CDR3 DNA reads TGTGCCAGTAGCCCCCCCGGGGTGAGGAACGTACGCGAGCAGTACTTC. Protein product: CASSPPGVRNVREQYF.

This clone has a single count. This chain links TRBV2 with TRBJ2-7, with 9 positions matching TRBD2. CDR1 is SNHLY and CDR2 is FYNNEI in the germline V gene. V shed 4 bases and J 6 bases; nucleotides not matched to a gene: 10. The CDR3 runs 15 residues. For the CDR3, the DNA is TGTGCCAGCAGTGGGGTGGCGGGAGGGCGCGGCGAGCAGTACTTC. As protein: CASSGVAGGRGEQYF.

The chain uses TRBV28 and TRBJ1-5, with D tentatively TRBD1 (5 bases). Germline loops: CDR1 MDHEN, CDR2 SYDVKM. The CDR3 extends over 11 amino acids. Between the trimmed V and J ends, which lost 10 bases and 13 bases, there was a span of 17 bases. This CDR3 reads CAIETAGVQHF. In nucleotides, the CDR3 is TGTGCCATCGAGACAGCCGGTGTTCAGCATTTT.

This sequence joins TRBV7-9 and TRBJ2-1; 14 bases are shared with TRBD2. The length of the CDR3 is 18 residues. V lost 5 bases to trimming and J lost 3 bases; unmatched junction nucleotides: 9. The germline V gene encodes CDR1 SEHNR and CDR2 FQNEAQ (reference sequence). Written as DNA, the CDR3 is TGTGCCAGCAGCCCGGGACTAGCGGGAGCTGGGCGCTACAATGAGCAGTTCTTC. This sequence encodes CASSPGLAGAGRYNEQFF.

The CDR3 DNA follows: TGTGCCAGCAGCTACAGGGGGCAGAACACCATATATTTT. Translating it yields CASSYRGQNTIYF. The V gene is TRBV2, the J gene TRBJ1-3, with TRBD1 identical over 9 bases. V lost 6 bases, J lost 7 bases, and 4 bases stayed unmatched. Germline V gene lookup returns CDR1 SNHLY and CDR2 FYNNEI. The CDR3 is 13 amino acids.

This clone was seen a few times. The genes are TRBV7-8 and TRBJ1-1; D is uncertain. V was trimmed by 1 base and J by 4 bases, leaving 10 bases between them. The germline V gene encodes CDR1 SGHVS and CDR2 FQNEAQ. The CDR3 totals 14 residues. CDR3 nucleotides: TGTGCCAGCAGCTTAGGAGGGTTAGGCACTGAAGCTTTCTTT. It codes for CASSLGGLGTEAFF. The full variable domain, its missing parts supplied by reference TRBV7-8 and TRBJ1-1, is GAGVSQSPRYKVAKRGQDVALRCDPISGHVSLFWYQQALGQGPEFLTYFQNEAQLDKSGLPSDRFFAERPEGSVSTLKIQRTQQEDSAVYLCASSLGGLGTEAFFGQGTRLTVV.

J is TRBJ1-6 and V is TRBV7-2; D possibly corresponds to TRBD1 (5 bases). This CDR3 spans 15 amino acids. Trimming stripped 5 bases from V and 5 bases from J, with 13 bases between. Germline V CDR1 and CDR2: SGHTA, FQGNSA. The CDR3 nucleotides read TGTGCCAGCAGCGTCGGACCGGGGGATAATTCACCCCTCCACTTT. Amino acid sequence: CASSVGPGDNSPLHF.

The rearrangement links TRBV19 to TRBJ2-7, with no clear D. The CDR3 is 15 residues long. The V end was cut by 6 bases, the J end by 0 bases, with 15 bases between. CDR1 and CDR2 (germline): LNHDA, SQIVND (reference sequence). CDR3 amino acids: CASRRGTLSSYEQYF. The CDR3 DNA follows: TGTGCCAGTAGGCGCGGAACACTGAGCTCCTACGAGCAGTACTTC.

The chain uses TRBV5-1 and TRBJ1-6, with D perhaps matching TRBD1 (5 bases). The V gene lost 0 bases and the J gene lost 9 bases, with 13 bases spanning the gap. Germline CDR1 SGHRS, CDR2 YFSETQ. The CDR3 has 15 amino acids. The DNA of the CDR3 is TGCGCCAGCAGCTTGGAGCCAGGGTGGGGTTCACCCCTCCACTTT. It is translated as CASSLEPGWGSPLHF.

The V gene is TRBV28, the J gene TRBJ2-7; D might be TRBD1 (6 bases). V shed 3 bases and J shed 0 bases, with 12 bases lying between them. The CDR3 consists of 15 residues. Germline lookup yields CDR1 MDHEN and CDR2 SYDVKM. The chain's CDR3 is CASSFSTGHSYEQYF. In nucleotides, the CDR3 is TGTGCCAGCAGTTTCTCCACAGGGCACTCCTACGAGCAGTACTTC.

The V call is TRBV6-5, the J call TRBJ1-1, with a tentative D call TRBD1 (5 bases). V was trimmed by 7 bases and J by 7 bases, leaving 19 bases between them. There are 14 residues in the CDR3. CDR1 and CDR2 from the germline V gene are MNHEY and SVGAGI. As DNA, the CDR3 is TGTGCCAGCACCCGCCAGGGAGGGGCTGGTGAAGCTTTCTTT. This sequence encodes CASTRQGGAGEAFF.

CDR3: CASSPDRQGAMNTEAFF. In nucleotides, the CDR3 is TGTGCCAGCAGTCCGGACAGGCAGGGGGCCATGAACACTGAAGCTTTCTTT. The gene calls are TRBV2 and TRBJ1-1; 8 nucleotides line up with TRBD1. Germline values: CDR1 SNHLY, CDR2 FYNNEI. Trimming cost V 5 bases and J 0 bases; bases outside gene matches: 11. The CDR3 totals 17 residues.